This passage covers 9 T cell receptor beta chains from one sample sequenced in a study of OX40 agonist ivuxolimab in advanced cancers. Method: immunoSEQ multiplex PCR; TCRdb's copy keeps in-frame clones and lacks some. The profile covers about 70,000 clones, with around 83% appearing a single time and roughly 6.2% taken by the ten largest. The sequenced sample was CD4+ or CD8+ T cells sorted from blood, obtained in a trial of the OX40 agonist ivuxolimab. The receptors stem from an adult with an advanced solid tumor such as melanoma, head and neck, liver or kidney cancer.

This clone came up a few times. This chain uses TRBV9 with TRBJ1-1, with D perhaps TRBD1 (6 bases). The CDR3 has 15 amino acids. V lost 8 bases, J lost 4 bases, and 21 bases lay in between. CDR1 SGDLS and CDR2 YYNGEE come from the germline V gene. In DNA, the CDR3 is TGTGCCAGTGGGGTGGGGGGCGCCTTGGGCACTGAAGCTTTCTTT. This sequence encodes CASGVGGALGTEAFF.

This rearrangement joins TRBV5-6 to TRBJ2-2; TRBD1 might be the D (6 bases). This CDR3 region has 15 residues. Trimming stripped 4 bases from V and 6 bases from J, with 16 bases between. CDR1 SGHDT and CDR2 YYEEEE come from the germline V gene. In DNA form, the CDR3 reads TGTGCCAGCAGCCGCATGCAGGGGTACGCCGGGGAGCTGTTTTTT. Its protein product is CASSRMQGYAGELFF.

V gene TRBV5-4 combines with J gene TRBJ2-5, with TRBD1 identical over 7 bases. This CDR3 comprises 15 residues. The germline CDR1 and CDR2 sequences are SGHNT and YYREEE (reference sequence). Unmatched junction bases numbered 8, after V lost 2 bases and J lost 4 bases. CDR3 nucleotide sequence: TGTGCCAGCAGCTTTGAGACAGGGATGGTAGAGACCCAGTACTTC. Protein product: CASSFETGMVETQYF. The full variable domain, completed using reference TRBV5-4 and TRBJ2-5, is ETGVTQSPTHLIKTRGQQVTLRCSSQSGHNTVSWYQQALGQGPQFIFQYYREEENGRGNFPPRFSGLQFPNYSSELNVNALELDDSALYLCASSFETGMVETQYFGPGTRLLVL.

This clone is medium-sized within its sample. The chain employs TRBV6-5 and TRBJ2-2; D remains ambiguous. Germline CDR1 MNHEY, CDR2 SVGAGI. The CDR3 sequence is 14 residues long. Between the trimmed V and J ends, which lost 6 bases and 3 bases, there was a span of 11 bases. CDR3: CASSPRYDTGELFF. The CDR3 DNA follows: TGTGCCAGCAGCCCACGGTACGACACCGGGGAGCTGTTTTTT.

The rearrangement uses TRBV2 and TRBJ2-3; 8 bases map to TRBD1. Germline-derived CDR1 and CDR2 are SNHLY and FYNNEI. The V gene end was trimmed by 3 bases and the J gene end by 0 bases; junction bases not matched to a gene: 5. This CDR3 spans 16 amino acids. CDR3: CASSDQGAISTDTQYF. In DNA, the CDR3 is TGTGCCAGCAGTGACCAGGGGGCTATTAGCACAGATACGCAGTATTTT.

The CDR3 protein is CSVGGVGQETQYF. The CDR3 bases are TGCAGCGTTGGAGGCGTGGGGCAAGAGACCCAGTACTTC. V gene TRBV29-1 combines with J gene TRBJ2-5; unclear D gene. This CDR3 region has 13 residues. Trimming shortened V by 4 bases and J by 2 bases, and 11 bases separated the two germline ends. Germline loops: CDR1 SQVTM, CDR2 ANQGSEA.

The chain couples TRBV6-6 to TRBJ2-1, with a possible D match to TRBD2 (6 bases). V was cut by 2 bases and J by 7 bases, with 9 bases left in between. Germline-derived CDR1 and CDR2 are MNHNY and SVGAGI (reference sequence). The CDR3 contains 13 residues. CDR3 nucleotides: TGTGCCAGCAGTTACAGTGCGGGGAATGAGCAGTTCTTC. This gives the protein CASSYSAGNEQFF.

The chain carries TRBV4-1 and TRBJ1-1; perhaps TRBD1 as D (6 bases). The CDR3 consists of 14 residues. Germline V gene lookup returns CDR1 MGHRA and CDR2 YSYEKL. V lost 8 bases and J lost 1, with 14 bases in between. The CDR3 DNA reads TGCGCCAGCGTAAAACAGGGTACGAACACTGAAGCTTTCTTT. It specifies CASVKQGTNTEAFF.

This clone was recorded once. The CDR3 reads CAISRENTGELFF. CDR3 nucleotides: TGTGCCATTTCCCGGGAAAACACCGGGGAGCTGTTTTTT. This sequence joins TRBV5-4 and TRBJ2-2, with D possibly TRBD2 on 5 matching bases. CDR3 length: 13 amino acids. Trimming took 9 bases from V and 2 from J, leaving 11 bases between them. Germline V gene data show CDR1 as SGHNT and CDR2 as YYREEE (reference sequence).